These T cell receptor beta chains were read from a single sample in a study of cytomegalovirus exposure and HLA in healthy donors. The protocol was immunoSEQ multiplex PCR, while the TCRdb copy is restricted to in-frame clones and leaves out a portion. The data show around 240,000 clones, with 85% to 90% seen just once and less than 0.4% held by the top ten. Sequencing input: PBMCs. The receptors were gathered from a woman aged 18-29 years in good health and CMV-seronegative. CDR3s include the opening cysteine and the closing phenylalanine or tryptophan. Fields, in order: CDR3 length, D gene, V gene, J gene, clone size, CDR3 protein, CDR3 DNA. The D gene is left open where the match is weak. Clone size is given for some rows only: seen once, a few or many times, or a class if the clone is expanded.

14	-	TRBV30	TRBJ1-1	-	CAWTRMTANTEAFF	TGTGCCTGGACCAGAATGACAGCGAACACTGAAGCTTTCTTT
13	TRBD2	TRBV27	TRBJ2-1	-	CASSAGLGNEQFF	TGTGCCAGCAGTGCGGGACTAGGCAATGAGCAGTTCTTC
13	TRBD1	TRBV5-4	TRBJ1-1	-	CASSLETGDEAFF	TGTGCCAGCAGCCTGGAGACAGGGGATGAAGCTTTCTTT
12	TRBD2	TRBV28	TRBJ2-5	-	CASSWGGETQYF	TGTGCCAGCAGTTGGGGGGGGGAGACCCAGTACTTC
15	TRBD1	TRBV6-5	TRBJ1-1	-	CASSRGTGGLTEAFF	TGTGCCAGCAGCCGCGGGACAGGGGGGCTTACTGAAGCTTTCTTT
15	-	TRBV19	TRBJ2-6	-	CASSSSVSGANVLTF	TGTGCCAGTAGTAGCAGCGTCTCTGGGGCCAACGTCCTGACTTTC
16	-	TRBV7-2	TRBJ1-6	-	CASSLGPGLTYSPLHF	TGTGCCAGCAGCTTAGGTCCAGGATTAACTTATTCACCCCTCCACTTT
13	-	TRBV7-7	TRBJ2-1	-	CASSPNLFNEQFF	TGTGCCAGCAGCCCCAATCTATTCAATGAGCAGTTCTTC
14	-	TRBV7-6	TRBJ1-3	-	CASSGRDSGNTIYF	TGTGCCAGCAGCGGGCGGGACTCTGGAAACACCATATATTTT
15	TRBD1	TRBV4-1	TRBJ1-1	-	CASSHIQGANTEAFF	TGCGCCAGCAGCCATATTCAGGGGGCCAACACTGAAGCTTTCTTT
15	TRBD1	TRBV5-4	TRBJ2-1	-	CASNRGQGAVDEQFF	TGTGCCAGCAATAGGGGACAGGGGGCGGTGGATGAGCAGTTCTTC
13	-	TRBV11-2	TRBJ1-6	-	CASSSRTDNTLHF	TGTGCCAGCAGCTCAAGGACAGACAATACCCTCCACTTT
15	TRBD1	TRBV5-1	TRBJ2-7	-	CASSWKYRGKYEQYF	TGCGCCAGCAGCTGGAAGTACAGGGGGAAGTACGAGCAGTACTTC
19	TRBD1	TRBV7-9	TRBJ2-7	-	CASSLVGVRYRGRSYEQYF	TGTGCCAGCAGCTTAGTAGGGGTCCGGTACAGGGGGAGGTCCTACGAGCAGTACTTC
14	-	TRBV4-3	TRBJ1-2	-	CASSFGVQDPRYTF	TGCGCCAGCAGCTTTGGGGTACAGGACCCCCGATACACCTTC
16	-	TRBV7-7	TRBJ2-2	-	CASSLGQGKAAGELFF	TGTGCCAGCAGCTTAGGGCAGGGGAAGGCGGCCGGGGAGCTGTTTTTT
16	TRBD2	TRBV10-3	TRBJ2-1	-	CAISESAGGHYNEQFF	TGTGCCATCAGTGAGTCGGCGGGGGGACATTACAATGAGCAGTTCTTC
13	-	TRBV7-2	TRBJ2-1	-	CASGILTGYEQFF	TGTGCCAGCGGCATCTTGACAGGCTATGAGCAGTTCTTC
14	TRBD1	TRBV19	TRBJ2-2	once	CASKGGRQTGELFF	TGTGCCAGTAAAGGGGGCCGACAAACCGGGGAGCTGTTTTTT
16	TRBD1	TRBV5-1	TRBJ2-1	-	CASSLRTGDFGNEQFF	TGCGCCAGCAGCTTGAGGACAGGGGATTTTGGTAATGAGCAGTTCTTC
15	TRBD1	TRBV5-1	TRBJ1-1	-	CASSPKTGGRTEAFF	TGCGCCAGCAGCCCGAAAACAGGGGGCAGGACTGAAGCTTTCTTT
15	-	TRBV6-1	TRBJ1-3	-	CASSEARVSGNTIYF	TGTGCCAGCAGTGAAGCGAGAGTATCGGGAAACACCATATATTTT
13	TRBD2	TRBV29-1	TRBJ2-3	-	CSGVAGGTDTQYF	TGCAGCGGAGTAGCGGGGGGTACAGATACGCAGTATTTT